The TCR beta chain under discussion was sequenced for a study of cytomegalovirus exposure and HLA in healthy donors (dated by TCRdb to 2017 to 2019). Turning to the overall study: According to an earlier analysis of several hundred of the donors, about 170 million T cells yielded 95 million to 140 million unique TCR beta sequences and 276 Gb of sequence data. Rather than drawing on any new phenotypic data, the later analysis identified candidate immune exposures from TCR beta sequences and the way those sequences occurred across donors. The genetic ancestry cluster associated with self-reported Caucasian donors included roughly 84% of the roughly 400 genotyped donors. An earlier analysis of around 640 of the donors used high-throughput TCR beta sequencing to judge whether each TCR beta V gene segment behaved as functional or pseudogenic. The study combined high-throughput TCR immunosequencing, statistical association of individual TCRs with disease status, and machine learning to predict cytomegalovirus infection status. The study aimed to test whether signatures of past pathogen exposure could be identified by cataloging public T cell receptors. Donor age, sex, ethnicity and CMV serostatus were collected together with the repertoire data. HLA typing included class I and class II loci at four-digit resolution. Genome-wide SNP genotypes for about 55% of the 666 donors were used in a later genetic analysis, which treated that subset as a discovery cohort. The number of donors typed differed by locus, with 629-630 for A, B, C, DRB1 and DQB1, around 500 for DQA1, 600 to 610 for DPA1, and over 400 for DPB1. Roughly five DR-DQ haplotypes were treated as single units for association and clustering because of strong linkage in the cohort. The study profiled the T cell repertoires of under 850 subjects by immunosequencing and related them to cytomegalovirus serostatus. Every discovery cohort repertoire had been produced on one sequencing platform. A later analysis re-analyzed previously published TCR beta repertoires from roughly 690 donors and added high-resolution HLA genotyping to study TCR occurrence patterns. Besides the first cohort of under 700 subjects, a separate validation cohort made up of about 120 different subjects was used. Among under 450 genotyped donors of the cohort, an average of around 240,000 unique TCR beta nucleotide sequences were sequenced per donor, 15% to 20% of them non-productive. Approximately 300 gigabases of sequencing data and around 80 million unique TCR sequences made up an early release that covered over 550 HLA-typed donors.

The cohort consisted of fewer than 700 healthy bone marrow donors. At the time of sampling, every cohort member was nominally healthy, though immune exposures that went unrecorded were likely present. The donor tested CMV seronegative and was one of the 352 seronegative cohort members. Every donor gave a peripheral blood sample, and the peripheral blood mononuclear cells from that sample were used for TCR beta sequencing. Genomic DNA extraction from the blood cell samples was performed with the Qiagen DNeasy Blood Extraction Kit. General findings and caveats noted by the study authors: An association between a missense DCLRE1C variant and V-gene and J-gene trimming of TCR beta chains was found in a later genetic analysis and replicated in an independent cohort. Linkage disequilibrium might explain the correlated functional status among segregating V segments, but an unknown experimental factor could not be excluded. Cytomegalovirus status was reported to be diagnosed by the classifier with high specificity and sensitivity in both the original and validation cohorts. Broadly in line with IMGT annotations, most TCR beta V segments showed up in productive rearrangements about 87% or about 30% of the time in an earlier analysis of a few hundred of the donors. A later analysis reported that several top co-occurrence clusters appeared linked to parvovirus B19, influenza, CMV and Epstein-Barr virus. Compared with equally common non-associated chains, HLA-associated TCR beta chains in a later analysis were more clonally expanded and had lower generation probabilities. A group of highly shared sequence variants was considered likely to be a technical artifact of the sequencing pipeline. Compared with the approximately 720-donor mean, donors in an Asian-associated ancestry cluster had fewer N-insertions in productive TCRs, according to a later genetic analysis. Sequencing depth was assumed to be roughly uniform across donors in the presence/absence analyses, though that assumption may not hold. Because counts were too low, approximately 15 rarely observed V segments, including chromosome 9 orphons, were excluded from the earlier analysis of 587 of the donors. It was suggested by the authors that the approach could potentially be generalized to other disease states and immunological phenotypes. In a later analysis, TCR association rates were found to vary across HLA loci, with the most associated TCRs seen for DRB1 alleles and the fewest for HLA-C alleles. In the study, approximately 150 TCR beta chains were listed as associated with cytomegalovirus. The 87-base-pair reads could not distinguish some IMGT-functional V segments, including TRBV6-2 and TRBV6-3, so those segments were excluded. In a later analysis, around 15,000 TCR beta sequences were associated with specific HLA alleles at a false discovery rate of 0.05. A further reported finding was that TCR beta sequences accurately predicted the HLA-A and HLA-B alleles for most subjects in the first cohort. HLA typing was unavailable for some donors at each locus, so association tests used only the typed subset. This cohort had only TCR beta chains sequenced, and the lack of alpha or paired-chain data limited which features could be detected. Three of the identified cytomegalovirus-associated TCR beta chains were confirmed in vitro to be specific for cytomegalovirus antigens. For the cohort, immune exposure information was limited to CMV serostatus. A later analysis found that most CMV-associated TCR beta chains appeared HLA-restricted, with HLA associations seemingly driven largely by CMV exposure. While some public TCRs were present in many individuals, most TCR sequences turned up only very rarely across donors. Assigning TCR associations to individual alleles was difficult when HLA alleles, especially DR and DQ, strongly co-occurred.

Germline trimming amounts to 7 bases on V and 3 bases on J, with 5 as the count of junction bases outside the gene matches. Including the terminal cysteine and phenylalanine, the CDR3 comprises 14 residues. Only CDR3 DNA remains: 42 bases, in frame from the first base. The germline V gene gives CDR1 as MNHEY and CDR2 as SVGAGI. The method was the immunoSEQ multiplex PCR assay. A mixture of 60 forward primers for TCR Vbeta segments and 13 reverse primers for TCR Jbeta segments was used in the multiplex PCR. Amplification of the CDR3 region of rearranged TCR beta genes was performed with a multiplex PCR assay on genomic DNA. The amplified TCR beta libraries were sequenced on the Illumina HiSeq System as 87-base-pair reads. For the original study's pipeline: A later analysis tallied tens of millions of unique TCR beta chains across the 650 to 750 repertoires, and some 10 million of those chains were shared by two or more donors. To remove PCR and sequencing errors, raw reads were error-corrected and collapsed into unique sequences using a nearest-neighbor algorithm that merged closely related sequences. V, D and J gene segments were assigned by aligning CDR3 sequences to IMGT reference sequences. Each retained sequence needed at least a six-nucleotide match to both a V gene segment and a J gene segment. A rearrangement was called productive if the CDR3 had no stop codons and remained in frame with V and J, and every other rearrangement was called non-productive. CDR3 was defined by IMGT convention, running from the second conserved V-encoded cysteine to the conserved J-encoded phenylalanine. Sequences without an unambiguous match to a single V gene segment were excluded from the earlier analysis of over 500 of the donors. In an earlier analysis of approximately 500 of the donors, a V segment was called functional when productive rearrangements were above 56.7%, and segregating when the standard deviation between donors exceeded 5%. A statistical classification framework was developed to diagnose cytomegalovirus status using the catalog of TCR beta chain sequences. A later analysis assigned V and J genes by comparing TCR nucleotide sequences with IMGT/GENE-DB human TR gene sequences. The TCRdist pipeline was used in a later analysis to assign CDR3 sequences and most-parsimonious VDJ recombination scenarios. In a later analysis, every TCR beta chain was defined by the combination of its CDR3 amino acid sequence and its V-gene family, and reads without a unique V-gene family were dropped. As a way to deal with suspected cross-contamination and a sequencing artifact, a later analysis dropped 500 to 700 nucleotide sequences that were highly shared and had low generation probability. In a later analysis, a clonal expansion index was calculated for each public chain from normalized within-repertoire ranks of inferred template counts. In a later analysis, generation probabilities were computed with a VDJ recombination model fitted to out-of-frame rearrangements, and the resulting probabilities were checked against IGoR. In a later analysis, hypergeometric tests were used to score TCR-TCR, TCR-HLA and TCR-CMV co-occurrence, with a repertoire-size bias correction applied to TCR pairs. False discovery rates were estimated in a later analysis by permuting HLA or CMV assignments 20 times. A later analysis grouped co-occurring TCRs with DBSCAN, adding TCRdist sequence similarity when clustering within HLA-allele-positive subsets. For co-occurrence clustering, repertoires with fewer than 30,000 or more than 120,000 public chains were excluded, along with roughly five repertoires with anomalous nucleotide sharing. TCRdb retrieved this table from immuneACCESS and kept in-frame rearrangements only. Not all clones are present; in checked studies, unresolved V genes account for under half, and no reason is known for the remainder. V and J calls and clone size are given by that table; D and trimming were obtained from the DNA. Recorded for this sample are about 140,000 clones; 82% of them occurred a single time. Roughly 2.1% of the sample belongs to the ten largest clones.

Only a few counts were recorded for this clone. It lacks a known antigen. No qualities accompany the bases; no much larger clone lies one base away. The chain joins TRBV6-5 to TRBJ2-7, with 11 bases matching TRBD1. The receptor was derived from a woman in her thirties or forties in good health and CMV-seronegative. Sample: PBMCs. The CDR3 reads as follows: CASIRDRGSYEQYF. The DNA reads as follows: TGTGCCAGCATCAGGGACAGGGGGAGCTACGAGCAGTACTTC.